This T cell receptor (beta chain) was identified in a study of breast tumors, draining lymph nodes, adjacent tissues. Whole-study results and caveats: Most tumor T cells seemingly derive from lymph node, then expand in tumor. Tumor repertoires ranked between lymph nodes and nontumor tissue in diversity, with V and J gene preferences.

Via MiXCR, TCRdb re-called the multiplex PCR reads, giving one row per CDR3 protein. The table has 250,000 or so distinct CDR3 sequences, over 30% seen once. There are many counts of this clonotype. As yet, its antigen is unknown. This CDR3 is built from 11 residues. The V and J ends lost 10 bases and 7 bases respectively, with 10 bases between them. Breast cancer patients provided tissue from their axillary draining lymph nodes. The rearrangement joins TRBV12-3 or TRBV12-4 to TRBJ2-2; D tentatively reads TRBD1 or TRBD2 (5 bases each). The sample taken for sequencing was axillary lymph node tissue. The source is a female donor with breast cancer. Some clones in this sample may be carry-over from other donors' samples. Here the CDR3 DNA reads TGTGCCACGGGACGTTTCGGGGAGCTGTTTTTT. Protein sequence: CATGRFGELFF.